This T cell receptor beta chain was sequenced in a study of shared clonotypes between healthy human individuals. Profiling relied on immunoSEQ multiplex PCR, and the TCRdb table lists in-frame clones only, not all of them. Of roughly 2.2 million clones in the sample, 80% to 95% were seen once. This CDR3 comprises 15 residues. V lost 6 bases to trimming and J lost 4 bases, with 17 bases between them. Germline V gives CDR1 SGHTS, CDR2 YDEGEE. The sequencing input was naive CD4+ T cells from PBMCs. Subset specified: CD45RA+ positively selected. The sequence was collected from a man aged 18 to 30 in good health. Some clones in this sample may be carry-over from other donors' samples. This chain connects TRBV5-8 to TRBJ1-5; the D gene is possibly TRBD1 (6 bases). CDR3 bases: TGTGCCAGCAACGTATACAGGGTAACGAATCAGCCCCAGCATTTT. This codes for CASNVYRVTNQPQHF. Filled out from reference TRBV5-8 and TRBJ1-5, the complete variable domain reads EAGVTQSPTHLIKTRGQQATLRCSPISGHTSVYWYQQALGLGLQFLLWYDEGEERNRGNFPPRFSGRQFPNYSSELNVNALELEDSALYLCASNVYRVTNQPQHFGDGTRLSIL.